This TCR beta chain was captured by sequencing in a study of tumor and adjacent non-tumor tissue in lung cancer. Study in general: There were around 11 adenocarcinoma, a couple of squamous cell carcinoma and 1 small cell lung cancer cases.

Findings and limits, study-wide: Tumor TCR diversity, when higher, was linked to shorter survival. Top 100 clones took a larger repertoire share in normal lung.

A modified ARM-PCR protocol with three rounds of nested PCR amplified TCRbeta. TCRdb recomputed calls from the multiplex PCR reads with MiXCR, one row per CDR3 protein. Of about 67,000 distinct CDR3 sequences listed, 75% to 85% are singletons. RNA was extracted from bulk tissue without any cell sorting. The normal lung tissue was taken more than 3 cm from the tumor edge. Chemotherapy-naive patients with new lung cancer underwent thoracic surgery in China, August–late 2014. On this clonotype itself: Its antigen is unknown. A read error may produce the germline difference seen at one junction end.

The length of the CDR3 is 15 residues. Looked up from germline, CDR1 is MGHRA and CDR2 is YSYEKL. The clonotype was recovered from a man aged 55-75 years with non-small cell lung cancer. The sample taken for sequencing was distant non-tumor lung tissue. The J gene is TRBJ2-5, the V gene TRBV4-1; D is ambiguous. The CDR3 sequence: CASRQGHYSQEAQYF. The CDR3 bases are TGCGCCAGCAGGCAAGGCCACTATTCCCAAGAGGCCCAGTACTTC.